This T cell receptor beta chain came from a study of cytomegalovirus exposure and HLA in healthy donors. Points from the study as a whole: Beyond CMV serostatus, there was no information to go on about immune exposure. Excluded: some indistinguishable V segments such as TRBV6-2 and TRBV6-3. Later on, analysis showed that most CMV-associated TCR beta chains appeared to be HLA-restricted.

Germline V CDR1 and CDR2: MNHEY, SMNVEV (reference sequence). The CDR3 runs 18 residues. After removal of 4 bases from V and 6 bases from J, the junction contained 11 bases not matched to a gene. Use of 60 Vbeta and 13 Jbeta primers characterized the PCR. Assay used: immunoSEQ multiplex PCR; TCRdb lists only in-frame clones, some missing. The table includes about 150,000 clones, around 80% detected once. About this clone: The antigen remains unidentified.

This TCR came from a male donor in good health and CMV-seronegative. The V gene is TRBV27, the J gene TRBJ2-3, with TRBD2 matching over 15 bases. The sequencing input was PBMCs. In DNA, the CDR3 is TGTGCCAGCAGTTCCTGGACTAGCGGGGGGGCCGGGTTTGATACGCAGTATTTT. Its translation: CASSSWTSGGAGFDTQYF.